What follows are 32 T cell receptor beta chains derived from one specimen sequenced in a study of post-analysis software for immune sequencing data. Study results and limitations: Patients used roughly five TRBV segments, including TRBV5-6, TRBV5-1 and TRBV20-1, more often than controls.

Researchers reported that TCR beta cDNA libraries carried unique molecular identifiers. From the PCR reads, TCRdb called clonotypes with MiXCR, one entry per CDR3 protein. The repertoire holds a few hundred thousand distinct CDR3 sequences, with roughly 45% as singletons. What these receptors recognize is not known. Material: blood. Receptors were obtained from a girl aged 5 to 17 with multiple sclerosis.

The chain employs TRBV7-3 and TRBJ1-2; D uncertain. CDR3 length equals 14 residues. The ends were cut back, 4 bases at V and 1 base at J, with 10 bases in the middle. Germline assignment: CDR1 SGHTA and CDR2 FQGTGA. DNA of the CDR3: TGTGCCAGCAGCTCCACCGACCATAACTATGGCTACACCTTC. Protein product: CASSSTDHNYGYTF.

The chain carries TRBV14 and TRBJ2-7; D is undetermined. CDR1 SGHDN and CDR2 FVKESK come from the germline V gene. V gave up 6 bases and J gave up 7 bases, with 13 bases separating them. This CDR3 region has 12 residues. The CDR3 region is CASSQNPSEQYF. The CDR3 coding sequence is TGTGCCAGCAGTCAAAACCCCTCTGAGCAGTACTTC.

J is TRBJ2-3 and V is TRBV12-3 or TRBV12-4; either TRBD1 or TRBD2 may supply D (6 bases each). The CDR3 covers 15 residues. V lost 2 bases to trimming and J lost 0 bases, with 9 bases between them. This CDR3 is CASSLQGTSTDTQYF. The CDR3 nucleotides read TGTGCCAGCAGTTTACAGGGGACTAGCACAGATACGCAGTATTTT.

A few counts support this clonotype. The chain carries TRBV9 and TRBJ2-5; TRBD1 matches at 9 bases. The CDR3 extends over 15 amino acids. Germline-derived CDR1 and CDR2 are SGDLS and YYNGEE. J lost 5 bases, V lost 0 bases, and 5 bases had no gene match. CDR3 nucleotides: TGTGCCAGCAGCGTAGGAGGGGACAGGGTGGAGACCCAGTACTTC. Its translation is CASSVGGDRVETQYF.

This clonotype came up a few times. Here the CDR3 reads CASSSQGSYNEQFF. Written as DNA, the CDR3 is TGTGCCAGCAGTTCCCAGGGTTCCTACAATGAGCAGTTCTTC. The rearrangement links TRBV6-5 to TRBJ2-1, with D tentatively TRBD1 (5 bases). The germline CDR1 and CDR2 sequences are MNHEY and SVGAGI. V was pared by 4 bases and J by 1 base, with 8 bases between. The CDR3 is 14 amino acids.

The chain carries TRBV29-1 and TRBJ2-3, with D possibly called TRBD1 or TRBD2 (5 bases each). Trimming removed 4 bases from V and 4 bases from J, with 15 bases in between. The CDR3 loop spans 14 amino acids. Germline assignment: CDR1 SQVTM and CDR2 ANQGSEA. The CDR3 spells CSVGRQGVSDTQYF. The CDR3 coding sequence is TGCAGCGTTGGACGGCAGGGAGTCTCAGATACGCAGTATTTT.

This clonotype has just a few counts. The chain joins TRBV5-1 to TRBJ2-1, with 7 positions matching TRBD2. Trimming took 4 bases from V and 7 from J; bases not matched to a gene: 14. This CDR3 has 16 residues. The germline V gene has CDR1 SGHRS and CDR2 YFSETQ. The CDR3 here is CASSQAAGADENEQFF. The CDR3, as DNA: TGCGCCAGCAGCCAAGCGGCGGGAGCGGATGAGAATGAGCAGTTCTTC.

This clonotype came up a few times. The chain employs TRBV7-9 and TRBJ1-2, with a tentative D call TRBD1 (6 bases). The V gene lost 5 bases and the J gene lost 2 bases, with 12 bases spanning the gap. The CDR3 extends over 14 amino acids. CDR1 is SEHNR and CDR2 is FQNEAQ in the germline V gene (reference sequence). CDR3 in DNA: TGTGCCAGCAGCACTGGGACAACCAACTATGGCTACACCTTC. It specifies CASSTGTTNYGYTF.

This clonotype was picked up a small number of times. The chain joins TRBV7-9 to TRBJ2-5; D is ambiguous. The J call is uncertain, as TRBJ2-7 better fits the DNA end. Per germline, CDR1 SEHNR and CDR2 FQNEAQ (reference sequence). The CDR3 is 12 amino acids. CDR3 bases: TGTGCCAGCAGCTTAGATTCGCACGAGCAGTACTTC. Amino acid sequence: CASSLDSHEQYF.

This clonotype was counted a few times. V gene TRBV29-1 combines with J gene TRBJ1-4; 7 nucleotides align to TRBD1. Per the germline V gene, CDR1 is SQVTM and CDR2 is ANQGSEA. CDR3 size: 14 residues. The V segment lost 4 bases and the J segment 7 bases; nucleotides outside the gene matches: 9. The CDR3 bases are TGCAGCGTTGGAGGAACAGGGGTTGGTGAAAAACTGTTTTTT. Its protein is CSVGGTGVGEKLFF.

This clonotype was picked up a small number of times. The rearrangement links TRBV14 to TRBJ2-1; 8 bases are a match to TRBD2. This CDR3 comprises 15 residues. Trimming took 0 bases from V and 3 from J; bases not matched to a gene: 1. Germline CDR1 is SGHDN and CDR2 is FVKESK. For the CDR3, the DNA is TGTGCCAGCAGCCAAGAACTAGCGGACTACAATGAGCAGTTCTTC. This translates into CASSQELADYNEQFF.

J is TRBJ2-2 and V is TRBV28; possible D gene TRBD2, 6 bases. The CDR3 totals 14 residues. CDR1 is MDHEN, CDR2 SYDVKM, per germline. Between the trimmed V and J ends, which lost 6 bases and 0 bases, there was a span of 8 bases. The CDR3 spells CASRPGANTGELFF. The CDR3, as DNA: TGTGCCAGCAGACCGGGGGCGAACACCGGGGAGCTGTTTTTT.

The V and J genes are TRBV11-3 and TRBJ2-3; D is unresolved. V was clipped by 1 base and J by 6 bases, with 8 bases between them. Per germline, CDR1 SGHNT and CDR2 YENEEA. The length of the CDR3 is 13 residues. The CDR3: CASSLATADTQYF. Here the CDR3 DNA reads TGTGCCAGCAGCTTAGCCACAGCGGATACGCAGTATTTT.

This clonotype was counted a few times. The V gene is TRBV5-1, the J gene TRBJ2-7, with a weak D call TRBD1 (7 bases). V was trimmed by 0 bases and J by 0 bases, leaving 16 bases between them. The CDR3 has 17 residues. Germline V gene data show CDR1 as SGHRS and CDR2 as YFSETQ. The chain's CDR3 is CASSLGSGGTASYEQYF. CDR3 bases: TGCGCCAGCAGCTTGGGATCCGGAGGGACAGCCTCCTACGAGCAGTACTTC.

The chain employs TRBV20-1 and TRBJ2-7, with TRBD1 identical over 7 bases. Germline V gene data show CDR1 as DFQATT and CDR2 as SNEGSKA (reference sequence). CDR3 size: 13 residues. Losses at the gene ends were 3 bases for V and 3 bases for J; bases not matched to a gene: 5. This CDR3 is CSARTGLGYEQYF. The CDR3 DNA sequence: TGCAGTGCTAGGACAGGGTTGGGCTACGAGCAGTACTTC.

As DNA, the CDR3 is TGCAGCGTTGTCTGGCCGACCACCGGGGAGCTGTTTTTT. Amino acid sequence: CSVVWPTTGELFF. The chain recombines TRBV29-1 with TRBJ2-2; D remains ambiguous. The CDR3 contains 13 residues. V dropped 4 bases and J dropped 4 bases, with 10 bases sitting between them. From germline, CDR1 is SQVTM and CDR2 ANQGSEA.

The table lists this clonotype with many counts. This CDR3 reads CASRPITGGRYEQYF. Written as DNA, the CDR3 is TGTGCCAGCAGACCGATCACAGGGGGCCGATACGAGCAGTACTTC. The chain employs TRBV11-2 and TRBJ2-7, with TRBD1 identical over 9 bases. CDR1 SGHAT and CDR2 FQNNGV come from the germline V gene. Trimming cost V 6 bases and J 4 bases; bases outside gene matches: 10. CDR3 size: 15 residues.

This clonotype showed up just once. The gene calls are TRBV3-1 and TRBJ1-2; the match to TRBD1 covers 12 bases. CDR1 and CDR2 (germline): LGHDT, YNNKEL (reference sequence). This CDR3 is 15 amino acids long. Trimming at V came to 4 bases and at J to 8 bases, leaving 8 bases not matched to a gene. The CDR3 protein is CASSPRDRGRRGYTF. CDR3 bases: TGTGCCAGCAGCCCCCGGGACAGGGGGCGCCGGGGCTACACCTTC.

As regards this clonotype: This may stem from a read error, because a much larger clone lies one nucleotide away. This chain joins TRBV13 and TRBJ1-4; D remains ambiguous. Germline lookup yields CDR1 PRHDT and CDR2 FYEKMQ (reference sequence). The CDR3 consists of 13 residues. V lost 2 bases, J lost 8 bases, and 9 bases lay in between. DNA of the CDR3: TGTGCCAGCAGCTTAAGTGGGAGAGAAAAACTGTTTTTT. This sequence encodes CASSLSGREKLFF. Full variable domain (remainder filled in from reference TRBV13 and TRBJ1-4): AAGVIQSPRHLIKEKRETATLKCYPIPRHDTVYWYQQGPGQDPQFLISFYEKMQSDKGSIPDRFSAQQFSDYHSELNMSSLELGDSALYFCASSLSGREKLFFGSGTQLSVL.

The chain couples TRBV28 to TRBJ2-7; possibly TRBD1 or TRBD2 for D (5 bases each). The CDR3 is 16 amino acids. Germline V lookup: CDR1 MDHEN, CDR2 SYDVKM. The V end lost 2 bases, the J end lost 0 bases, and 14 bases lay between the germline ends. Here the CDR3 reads CASSLSWWGSSYEQYF. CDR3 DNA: TGTGCCAGCAGTTTAAGTTGGTGGGGGAGCTCCTACGAGCAGTACTTC.

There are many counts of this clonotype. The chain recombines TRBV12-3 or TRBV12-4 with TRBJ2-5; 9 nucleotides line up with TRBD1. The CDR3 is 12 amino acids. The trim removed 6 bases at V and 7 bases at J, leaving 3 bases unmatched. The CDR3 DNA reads TGTGCCAGCAGCCGGGGACAGGGGACCCAGTACTTC. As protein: CASSRGQGTQYF.

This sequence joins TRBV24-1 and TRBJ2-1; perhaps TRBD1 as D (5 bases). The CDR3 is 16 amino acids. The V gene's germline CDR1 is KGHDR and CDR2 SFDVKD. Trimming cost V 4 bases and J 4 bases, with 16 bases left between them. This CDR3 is CATSDPNARQYNEQFF. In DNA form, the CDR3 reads TGTGCCACCAGTGACCCTAACGCCCGACAGTACAATGAGCAGTTCTTC.

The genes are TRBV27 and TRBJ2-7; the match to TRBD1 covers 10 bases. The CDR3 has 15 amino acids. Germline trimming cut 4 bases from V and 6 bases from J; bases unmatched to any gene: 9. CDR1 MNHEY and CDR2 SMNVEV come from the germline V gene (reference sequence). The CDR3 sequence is CASSSKRQGAFEQYF. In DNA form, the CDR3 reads TGTGCCAGCAGTTCCAAGAGACAGGGGGCGTTCGAGCAGTACTTC.

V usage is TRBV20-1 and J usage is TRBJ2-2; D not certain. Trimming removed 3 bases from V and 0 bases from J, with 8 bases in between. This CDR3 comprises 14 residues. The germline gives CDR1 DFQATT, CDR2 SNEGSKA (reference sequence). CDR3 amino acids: CSARTPSNTGELFF. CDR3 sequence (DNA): TGCAGTGCTAGGACCCCTTCGAACACCGGGGAGCTGTTTTTT.

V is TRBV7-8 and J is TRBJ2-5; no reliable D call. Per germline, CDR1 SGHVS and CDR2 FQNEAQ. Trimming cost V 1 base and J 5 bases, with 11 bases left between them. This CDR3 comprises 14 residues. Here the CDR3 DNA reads TGTGCCAGCAGCTTAGATGAGGTCCGGGAGACCCAGTACTTC. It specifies CASSLDEVRETQYF.

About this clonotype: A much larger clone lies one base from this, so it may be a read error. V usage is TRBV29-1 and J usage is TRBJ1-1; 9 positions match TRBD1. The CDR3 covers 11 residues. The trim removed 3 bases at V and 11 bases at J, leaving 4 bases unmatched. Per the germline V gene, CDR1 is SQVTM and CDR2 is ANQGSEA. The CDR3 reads CSVEDRGRAFF. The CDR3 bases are TGCAGCGTTGAGGACAGGGGACGGGCTTTCTTT.

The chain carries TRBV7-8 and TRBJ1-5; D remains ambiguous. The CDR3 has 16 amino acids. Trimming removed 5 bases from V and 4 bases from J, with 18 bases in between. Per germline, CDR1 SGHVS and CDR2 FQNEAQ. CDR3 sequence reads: CASSRVELSGNQPQHF. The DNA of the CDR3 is TGTGCCAGCAGCAGGGTTGAACTTTCGGGAAATCAGCCCCAGCATTTT.

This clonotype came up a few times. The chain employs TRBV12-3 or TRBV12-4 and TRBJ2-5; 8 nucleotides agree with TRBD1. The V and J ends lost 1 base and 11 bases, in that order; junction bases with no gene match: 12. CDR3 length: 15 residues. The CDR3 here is CASSLDSGGERGQYF. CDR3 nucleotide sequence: TGTGCCAGCAGTTTAGATTCAGGGGGCGAGCGAGGGCAGTACTTC.

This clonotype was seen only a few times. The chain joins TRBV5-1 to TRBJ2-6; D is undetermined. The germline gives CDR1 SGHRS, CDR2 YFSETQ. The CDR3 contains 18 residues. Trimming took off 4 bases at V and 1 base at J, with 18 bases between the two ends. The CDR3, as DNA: TGCGCCAGCAGCAAAACCGGGTCAGGTGTATCTGGGGCCAACGTCCTGACTTTC. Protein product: CASSKTGSGVSGANVLTF.

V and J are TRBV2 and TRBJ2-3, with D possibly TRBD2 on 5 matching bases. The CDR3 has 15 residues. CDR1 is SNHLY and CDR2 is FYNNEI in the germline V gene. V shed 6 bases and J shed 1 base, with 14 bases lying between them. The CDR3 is CASRILEARTDTQYF. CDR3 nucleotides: TGTGCCAGCAGAATACTAGAAGCCCGCACAGATACGCAGTATTTT. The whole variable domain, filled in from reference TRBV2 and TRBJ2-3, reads EPEVTQTPSHQVTQMGQEVILRCVPISNHLYFYWYRQILGQKVEFLVSFYNNEISEKSEIFDDQFSVERPDGSNFTLKIRSTKLEDSAMYFCASRILEARTDTQYFGPGTRLTVL.

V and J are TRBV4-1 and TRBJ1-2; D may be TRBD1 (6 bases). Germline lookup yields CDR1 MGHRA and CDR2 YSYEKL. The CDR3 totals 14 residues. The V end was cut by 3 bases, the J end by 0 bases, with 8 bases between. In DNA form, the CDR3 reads TGCGCCAGCAGCCAGGGGGCGGCTAACTATGGCTACACCTTC. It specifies CASSQGAANYGYTF.

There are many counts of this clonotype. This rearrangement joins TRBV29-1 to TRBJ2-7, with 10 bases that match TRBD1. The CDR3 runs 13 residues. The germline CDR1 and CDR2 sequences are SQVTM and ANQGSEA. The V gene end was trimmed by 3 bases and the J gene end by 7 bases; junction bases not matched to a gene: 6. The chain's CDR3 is CSVDRTGGNEQYF. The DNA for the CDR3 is TGCAGCGTTGATAGGACAGGGGGAAATGAGCAGTACTTC.